This T cell receptor (beta chain) was sequenced in a study of brain T cells in children with intractable seizures. Assay used: immunoSEQ multiplex PCR; TCRdb lists only in-frame clones, some missing. Among around 80,000 clones listed, about 90% were seen once. Trimming removed 5 bases at V and 9 bases at J, with 20 bases between. CDR3 length: 16 amino acids. The germline CDR1 and CDR2 sequences are SEHNR and FQNEAQ (reference sequence). This receptor was taken from a girl aged 2 to 9 with Rasmussen encephalitis and intractable seizures. The source material was peripheral blood, sampled at surgery. The chain joins TRBV7-9 to TRBJ1-6; D possibly corresponds to TRBD1 (5 bases). The CDR3 DNA reads TGTGCCAGCAGCCCCCGCCCGCAGGGTCAACTTTCACCCCTCCACTTT. Protein sequence: CASSPRPQGQLSPLHF.